This T cell receptor beta chain is from a study of cytomegalovirus exposure and HLA in healthy donors. Study observations and caveats: In an earlier analysis, about 87% or about 30%: the productive usage of most TCR beta V segments.

The CDR3 contains 16 residues. Germline V gives CDR1 SQVTM, CDR2 ANQGSEA. Unmatched junction bases numbered 9, after V lost 4 bases and J lost 3 bases. This PCR relied on a set of 60 Vbeta primers and 13 Jbeta primers. As processed by the authors: Among the unique TCR beta chains that a later analysis counted, around 82 million in all, about 11 million were shared. Here immunoSEQ multiplex PCR was the method, and the copy in TCRdb shows in-frame clones only, minus some. The V and J calls and clone size were taken over from that table, and D and trimming were inferred from the DNA. The repertoire holds around 120,000 clones, around 86% seen once, with about 3.8% in the top ten. This clone was detected a few times. Its cognate antigen is unknown.

The V gene is TRBV29-1, the J gene TRBJ2-1, with TRBD2 matching 10 bases. Sequenced sample: PBMCs. This clonotype was obtained from a woman aged 25 to 39 in good health and CMV-seronegative. The CDR3 DNA sequence: TGCAGCGTTGTTGGGGCAGCGGGAGGGTTCTACAATGAGCAGTTCTTC. Translated: CSVVGAAGGFYNEQFF.